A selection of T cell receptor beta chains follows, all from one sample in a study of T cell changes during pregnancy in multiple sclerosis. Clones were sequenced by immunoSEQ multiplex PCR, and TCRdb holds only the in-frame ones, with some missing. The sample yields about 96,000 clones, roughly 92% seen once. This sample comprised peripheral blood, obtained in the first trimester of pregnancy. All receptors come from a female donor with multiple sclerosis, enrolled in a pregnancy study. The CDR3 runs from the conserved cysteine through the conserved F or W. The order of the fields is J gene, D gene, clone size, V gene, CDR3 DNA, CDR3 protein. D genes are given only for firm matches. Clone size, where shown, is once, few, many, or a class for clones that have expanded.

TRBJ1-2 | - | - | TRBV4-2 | TGTGCCAGCAGCCAAGGGCAGGCCGGATCCTATGGCTACACCTTC | CASSQGQAGSYGYTF
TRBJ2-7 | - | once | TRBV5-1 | TGCGCCAGCAGCTTGCAATACGGTTACGAGCAGTACTTC | CASSLQYGYEQYF
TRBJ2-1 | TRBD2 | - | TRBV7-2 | TGTGCCAGCAGCAAAAATCGACTAGCGGTGTACAATGAGCAGTTCTTC | CASSKNRLAVYNEQFF
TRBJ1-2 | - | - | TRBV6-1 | TGTGCCAGCAGTAGTACTACGAACTATGGCTACACCTTC | CASSSTTNYGYTF
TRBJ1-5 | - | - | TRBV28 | TGTGCCAGCAGTTTTTGGGGCGGAGTCCGGGGCAATCAGCCCCAGCATTTT | CASSFWGGVRGNQPQHF
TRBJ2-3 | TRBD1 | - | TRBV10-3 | TGTGCCATCAGCCGGACAGGGAGCACAGATACGCAGTATTTT | CAISRTGSTDTQYF
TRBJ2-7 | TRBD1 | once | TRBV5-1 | TGCGCCAGCAGCTCTACGCGGGACAGGGTATACGAGCAGTACTTC | CASSSTRDRVYEQYF
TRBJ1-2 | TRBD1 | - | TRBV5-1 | TGCGCCAGCAGCTCAGGGACAGGGCCATATGGCTACACCTTC | CASSSGTGPYGYTF
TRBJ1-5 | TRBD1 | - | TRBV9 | TGTGCCAGCAGCGTTGCAGGGGGCCTCAATCAGCCCCAGCATTTT | CASSVAGGLNQPQHF
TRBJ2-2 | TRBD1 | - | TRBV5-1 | TGCGCCAGCAGCTCAAATTACAGGGGCACCGGGGAGCTGTTTTTT | CASSSNYRGTGELFF
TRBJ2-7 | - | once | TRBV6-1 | TGTGCCAGCAGTGCATACTCTCTGCAGGGGGGTTACGAGCAGTACTTC | CASSAYSLQGGYEQYF
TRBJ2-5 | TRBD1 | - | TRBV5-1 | TGCGCCAGCCGGGACAGCCAAGAGACCCAGTACTTC | CASRDSQETQYF
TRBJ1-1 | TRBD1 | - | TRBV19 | TGTGCCAGTCTAATTACAGGGGGGAGCACTGAAGCTTTCTTT | CASLITGGSTEAFF
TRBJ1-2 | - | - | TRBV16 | TGTGCCAGCAGCCAAAGTAGAAATGGCTACACCTTC | CASSQSRNGYTF
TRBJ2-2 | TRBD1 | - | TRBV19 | TGTGCCACCAACCGGGACAGGGAGACCGGGGAGCTGTTTTTT | CATNRDRETGELFF
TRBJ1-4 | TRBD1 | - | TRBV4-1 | TGCGCCAGCAGCCCATATGGAACTACACACAGGGGAGAGAATGAAAAACTGTTTTTT | CASSPYGTTHRGENEKLFF
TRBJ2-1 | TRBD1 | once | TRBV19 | TGTGCCAGTAGTTATCCCGGGACAGGGATCTACAATGAGCAGTTCTTC | CASSYPGTGIYNEQFF
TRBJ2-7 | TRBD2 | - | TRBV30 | TGTGCCTGGAGGGTAGCGGGAGCCTCCTACGAGCAGTACTTC | CAWRVAGASYEQYF
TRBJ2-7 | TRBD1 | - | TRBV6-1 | TGTGCCAGCAGACTCCCGGGACAGTCCTACGAGCAGTACTTC | CASRLPGQSYEQYF
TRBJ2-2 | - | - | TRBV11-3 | TGTGCCAGCAGCTTACGGGACACCGGGGAGCTGTTTTTT | CASSLRDTGELFF
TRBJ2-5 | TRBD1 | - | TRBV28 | TGTGCCAGCAGCCCATGGACAGGGAAGCAAGAGACCCAGTACTTC | CASSPWTGKQETQYF
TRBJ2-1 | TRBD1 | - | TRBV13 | TGTGCCAGCAGCCCTTTAGAGCTGGGACAGGAGGTTGAGCAGTTCTTC | CASSPLELGQEVEQFF
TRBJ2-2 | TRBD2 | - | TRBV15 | TGTGCCACCAGCGGACTAGCCGGGGAGCTGTTTTTT | CATSGLAGELFF
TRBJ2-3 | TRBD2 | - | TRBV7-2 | TGTGCCAGCAGCTTAGGTCTGGGACTAGGAACAGATACGCAGTATTTT | CASSLGLGLGTDTQYF
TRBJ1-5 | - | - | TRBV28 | TGTGCCAGCAGTTTACAGGCAGGGAATAGCAATCAGCCCCAGCATTTT | CASSLQAGNSNQPQHF
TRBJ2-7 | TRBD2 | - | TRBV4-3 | TGCGCCAGCAGCCAAGCGCTTAGCGGGAGTGCCGGCGAGCAGTACTTC | CASSQALSGSAGEQYF
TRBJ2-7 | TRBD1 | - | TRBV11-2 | TGTGCCAGCAGCTGGGACAGGACCGCCTACGAGCAGTACTTC | CASSWDRTAYEQYF
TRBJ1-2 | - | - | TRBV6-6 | TGTGCCAGCAGTTACGACACCACTAACTATGGCTACACCTTC | CASSYDTTNYGYTF
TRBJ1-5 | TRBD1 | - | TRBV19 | TGTGCCAGTAGCCCGGGACAGCGCTTCCATAGCAATCAGCCCCAGCATTTT | CASSPGQRFHSNQPQHF
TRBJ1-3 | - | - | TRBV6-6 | TGTGCCAGCACTGCCGGGACACGAGGAAACACCATATATTTT | CASTAGTRGNTIYF
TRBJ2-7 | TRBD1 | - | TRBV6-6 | TGTGCCAGCAGTTACTCGATTGGACAGGGGACCTACGAGCAGTACTTC | CASSYSIGQGTYEQYF
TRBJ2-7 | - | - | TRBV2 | TGTGCCAGCAGGGGGCCCCACGAGCAGTACTTC | CASRGPHEQYF